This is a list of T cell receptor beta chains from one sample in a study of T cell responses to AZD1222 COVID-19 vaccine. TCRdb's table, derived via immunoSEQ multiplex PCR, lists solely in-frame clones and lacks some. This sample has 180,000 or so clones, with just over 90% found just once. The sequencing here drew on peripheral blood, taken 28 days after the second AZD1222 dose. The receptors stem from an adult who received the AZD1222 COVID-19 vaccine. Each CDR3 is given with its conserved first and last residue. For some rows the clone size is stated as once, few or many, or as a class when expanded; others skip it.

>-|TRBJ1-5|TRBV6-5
CASTDILGNQPQHF
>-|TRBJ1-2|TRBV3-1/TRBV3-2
CASSLGGQTLDGYTF
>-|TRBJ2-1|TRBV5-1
CASSLEASSYNEQFF
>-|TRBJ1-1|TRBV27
CASSFGGLSKAFF
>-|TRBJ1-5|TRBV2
CASSEAKGALGNQPQHF
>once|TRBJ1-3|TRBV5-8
CASSSGHLGNTIYF
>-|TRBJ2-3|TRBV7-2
CASSLRDYIGYF
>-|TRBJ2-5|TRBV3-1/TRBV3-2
CASSQAGTGVLYQETQYF
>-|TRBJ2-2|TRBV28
CASSSAGTNTGELFF
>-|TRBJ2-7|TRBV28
CASHSAGGAYEQYF
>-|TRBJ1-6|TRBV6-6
CASSPYRDRGRSSYNSPLHF
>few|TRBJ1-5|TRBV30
CAWSSSRGPYSNQPQHF
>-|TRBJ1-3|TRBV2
CASSDPGTGGNTIYF
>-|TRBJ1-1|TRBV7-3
CASSLSVNTEAFF
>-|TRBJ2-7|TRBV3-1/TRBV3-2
CASSQAGQGGSYEQYF
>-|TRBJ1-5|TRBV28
CASSPPGGVNQPQHF
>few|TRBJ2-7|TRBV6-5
CASSYEAGGFSEQYF
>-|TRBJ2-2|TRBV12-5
CASGRTVNTGELFF
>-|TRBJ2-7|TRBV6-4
CASSDWEYEQYF
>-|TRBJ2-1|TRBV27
CASSQSPRDEQFF
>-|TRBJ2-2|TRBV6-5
CAARGGGELFF
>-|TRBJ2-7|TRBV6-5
CASSYKGDYYEQYF
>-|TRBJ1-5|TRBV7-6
CASSSGQGVGQPQHF